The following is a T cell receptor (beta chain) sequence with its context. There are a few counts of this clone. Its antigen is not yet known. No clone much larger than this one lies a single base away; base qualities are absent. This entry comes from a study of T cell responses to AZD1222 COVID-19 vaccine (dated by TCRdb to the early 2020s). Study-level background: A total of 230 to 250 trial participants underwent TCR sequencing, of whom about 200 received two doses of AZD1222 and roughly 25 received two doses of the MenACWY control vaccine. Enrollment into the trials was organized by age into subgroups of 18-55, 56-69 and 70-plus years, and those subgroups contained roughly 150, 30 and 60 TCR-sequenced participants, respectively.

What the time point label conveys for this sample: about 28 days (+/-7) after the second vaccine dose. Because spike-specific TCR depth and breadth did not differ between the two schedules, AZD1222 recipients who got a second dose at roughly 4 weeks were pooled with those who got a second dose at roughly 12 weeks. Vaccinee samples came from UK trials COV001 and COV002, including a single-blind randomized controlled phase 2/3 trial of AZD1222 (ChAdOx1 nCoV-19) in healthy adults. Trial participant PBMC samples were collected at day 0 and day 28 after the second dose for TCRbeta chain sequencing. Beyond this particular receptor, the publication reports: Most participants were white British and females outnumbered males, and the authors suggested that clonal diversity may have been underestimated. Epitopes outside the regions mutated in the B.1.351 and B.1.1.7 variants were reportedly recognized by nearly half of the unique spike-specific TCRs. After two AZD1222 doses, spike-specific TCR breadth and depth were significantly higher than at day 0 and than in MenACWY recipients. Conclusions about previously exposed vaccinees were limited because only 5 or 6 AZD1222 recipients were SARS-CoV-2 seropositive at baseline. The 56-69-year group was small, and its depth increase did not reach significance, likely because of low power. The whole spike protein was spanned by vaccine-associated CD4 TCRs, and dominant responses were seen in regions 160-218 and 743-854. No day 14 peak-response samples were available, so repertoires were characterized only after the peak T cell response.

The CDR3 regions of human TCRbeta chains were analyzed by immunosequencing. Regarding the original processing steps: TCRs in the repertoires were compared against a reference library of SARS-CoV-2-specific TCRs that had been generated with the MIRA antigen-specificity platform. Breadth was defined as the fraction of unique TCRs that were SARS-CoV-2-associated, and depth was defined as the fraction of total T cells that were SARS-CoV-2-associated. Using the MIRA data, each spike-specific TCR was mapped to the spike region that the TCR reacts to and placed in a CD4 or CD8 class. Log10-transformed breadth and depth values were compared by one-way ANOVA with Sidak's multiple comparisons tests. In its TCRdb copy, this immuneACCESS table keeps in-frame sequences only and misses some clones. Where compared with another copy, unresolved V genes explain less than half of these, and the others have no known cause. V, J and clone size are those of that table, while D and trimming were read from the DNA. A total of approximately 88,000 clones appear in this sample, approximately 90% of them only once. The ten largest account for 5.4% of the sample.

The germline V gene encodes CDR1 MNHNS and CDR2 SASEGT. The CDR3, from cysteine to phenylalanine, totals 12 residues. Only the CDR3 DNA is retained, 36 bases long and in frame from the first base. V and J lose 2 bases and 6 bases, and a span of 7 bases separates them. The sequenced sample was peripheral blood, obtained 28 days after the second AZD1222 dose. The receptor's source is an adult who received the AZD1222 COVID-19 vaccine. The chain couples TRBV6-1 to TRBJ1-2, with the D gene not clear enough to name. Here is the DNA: TGTGCCAGCAGTGAAAGAGGGCATGGCTACACCTTC. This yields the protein CASSERGHGYTF.